The 28 T cell receptor beta chains presented below share a single source sample, sequenced in a study of early T cells in non-severe SARS-CoV-2 infection. TCRdb passed the 5' RACE reads through MiXCR, listing each CDR3 protein once. The repertoire has tens of thousands of distinct CDR3 sequences, around 9.1% of them found once; the top ten carry 7.6%. This material consisted of whole blood, taken at baseline. These receptors originate from an adult who was a healthcare worker with PCR-confirmed SARS-CoV-2 infection or an uninfected control (not recorded which).

The chain employs TRBV20-1 and TRBJ2-2; either TRBD1 or TRBD2 may supply D (5 bases each). CDR3 length equals 14 residues. Per the germline V gene, CDR1 is DFQATT and CDR2 is SNEGSKA (reference sequence). With 3 bases removed from V and 2 bases from J, the gap between germline ends came to 10 bases. The CDR3 loop reads CSASGDHNTGELFF. Here the CDR3 DNA reads TGCAGTGCTAGCGGGGACCATAACACCGGGGAGCTGTTTTTT.

This clonotype has at least ten counts. The rearrangement links TRBV29-1 to TRBJ1-5; no clear D gene. With 4 bases removed from V and 6 bases from J, the gap between germline ends came to 13 bases. The V gene's germline CDR1 is SQVTM and CDR2 ANQGSEA. The CDR3 is 13 residues long. The CDR3 DNA reads TGCAGCGTTGGTGGCCACAGTGGTCAGCCCCAGCATTTT. This sequence encodes CSVGGHSGQPQHF.

The sample holds a few counts of this clonotype. The V and J genes are TRBV5-6 and TRBJ1-4; 7 bases are a match to TRBD1. The CDR3 is 14 residues long. V trimming: 2 bases; J trimming: 11 bases; junction bases outside the gene matches: 9. From germline, CDR1 is SGHDT and CDR2 YYEEEE. In DNA, the CDR3 is TGTGCCAGCAGCTTCCGACAGGGAGAGGGGAAACTGTTTTTT. Its protein product is CASSFRQGEGKLFF. Full variable domain (rest looked up from reference TRBV5-6 and TRBJ1-4): DAGVTQSPTHLIKTRGQQVTLRCSPKSGHDTVSWYQQALGQGPQFIFQYYEEEERQRGNFPDRFSGHQFPNYSSELNVNALLLGDSALYLCASSFRQGEGKLFFGSGTQLSVL.

V is TRBV5-1 and J is TRBJ1-1; no firm D call. This CDR3 contains 13 residues. CDR1 is SGHRS and CDR2 is YFSETQ in the germline V gene. The V and J ends lost 4 bases and 4 bases respectively, with 11 bases between them. DNA of the CDR3: TGCGCCAGCAGCCTAGGGATCAGCACTGAAGCTTTCTTT. It yields the protein CASSLGISTEAFF. Full variable domain (remainder filled in from reference TRBV5-1 and TRBJ1-1): KAGVTQTPRYLIKTRGQQVTLSCSPISGHRSVSWYQQTPGQGLQFLFEYFSETQRNKGNFPGRFSGRQFSNSRSEMNVSTLELGDSALYLCASSLGISTEAFFGQGTRLTVV.

This clonotype was counted a few times. The chain joins TRBV7-8 to TRBJ2-1; 7 nucleotides match TRBD2. Germline assignment: CDR1 SGHVS and CDR2 FQNEAQ. The V segment lost 5 bases and the J segment 0 bases; nucleotides outside the gene matches: 4. CDR3 length: 15 residues. In nucleotides, the CDR3 is TGTGCCAGCAGCCTGAGCGGGGACTCCTACAATGAGCAGTTCTTC. Amino acids: CASSLSGDSYNEQFF.

This clonotype was observed at least ten times. The rearrangement links TRBV16 to TRBJ2-1; TRBD1 might be the D (5 bases). V lost 0 bases and J 5 bases, leaving 11 bases between the germline ends. Per germline, CDR1 KGHSY and CDR2 FQNENV. This CDR3 has 15 amino acids. The DNA of the CDR3 is TGTGCCAGCAGCCAATCGGTAGCAGGGCACAATGAGCAGTTCTTC. Its translation: CASSQSVAGHNEQFF.

J is TRBJ1-1 and V is TRBV5-1; D is possibly TRBD1 (5 bases). The V end was cut by 3 bases, the J end by 3 bases, with 15 bases between. This CDR3 is built from 15 residues. Germline CDR1 is SGHRS and CDR2 is YFSETQ. CDR3 in amino acids: CASSSGRNFDTEAFF. CDR3 nucleotide sequence: TGCGCCAGCAGCTCGGGACGGAATTTTGACACTGAAGCTTTCTTT.

The chain uses TRBV12-3 or TRBV12-4 and TRBJ2-7; no reliable D call. The CDR3 length is 12 residues. The ends were cut back, 3 bases at V and 2 bases at J, with 5 bases in the middle. The CDR3 DNA reads as TGTGCCAGCAGTTTCTCCACCTACGAGCAGTACTTC. Protein product: CASSFSTYEQYF.

The V and J genes are TRBV6-2 or TRBV6-3 and TRBJ2-2; D is ambiguous. CDR1 is MNHEY, CDR2 SVGEGT, per germline. This CDR3 is 14 amino acids long. V was pared by 9 bases and J by 1 base, with 12 bases between. The CDR3 nucleotides are TGTGCCAGTGCTAGGACGGTGAACACCGGGGAGCTGTTTTTT. This gives the protein CASARTVNTGELFF.

This clonotype was counted at least ten times. The V and J genes are TRBV3-1 and TRBJ2-3, with unresolved D. The CDR3 runs 12 residues. CDR1 is LGHDT, CDR2 YNNKEL, per germline (reference sequence). The V end lost 3 bases, the J end lost 5 bases, and 6 bases lay between the germline ends. The CDR3: CASSHSIDTQYF. CDR3 nucleotides: TGTGCCAGCAGCCATAGTATAGATACGCAGTATTTT.

The chain is built from TRBV6-5 and TRBJ1-4; no reliable D call. The germline V gene has CDR1 MNHEY and CDR2 SVGAGI. V shed 5 bases and J shed 4 bases, with 8 bases lying between them. The CDR3 runs to 13 residues. CDR3 protein: CASSAGVNEKLFF. In DNA, the CDR3 is TGTGCCAGCAGTGCCGGGGTTAATGAAAAACTGTTTTTT.

The chain couples TRBV3-1 to TRBJ2-6; D ambiguous. The germline V gene has CDR1 LGHDT and CDR2 YNNKEL (reference sequence). The CDR3 length is 18 residues. Trimming stripped 0 bases from V and 0 bases from J, with 12 bases between. CDR3 nucleotides: TGTGCCAGCAGCCAAGAAATCCTTATGATCTCTGGGGCCAACGTCCTGACTTTC. Translating it yields CASSQEILMISGANVLTF.

This chain links TRBV7-9 with TRBJ2-3; D not certain. The CDR3 has 14 amino acids. The V gene's germline CDR1 is SEHNR and CDR2 FQNEAQ (reference sequence). Trimming removed 1 base at V and 0 bases at J, with 5 bases between. CDR3 sequence reads: CASSLVDSTDTQYF. The DNA for the CDR3 is TGTGCCAGCAGCTTAGTTGACAGCACAGATACGCAGTATTTT.

This clonotype appeared many times. CDR3 sequence: CASSQDTARPPQHF. The CDR3 nucleotides read TGCGCCAGCAGCCAAGATACCGCCAGACCGCCCCAGCATTTT. The J gene is TRBJ1-5, the V gene TRBV4-3; D not resolved. Trimming took off 0 bases at V and 9 bases at J, with 12 bases between the two ends. Germline assignment: CDR1 LGHNA and CDR2 YSLEER. This CDR3 comprises 14 residues.

This clonotype was counted many times. The rearrangement joins TRBV3-1 to TRBJ1-5; no clear D gene. CDR1 LGHDT and CDR2 YNNKEL come from the germline V gene (reference sequence). V gave up 1 base and J gave up 7 bases, with 5 bases separating them. The CDR3 consists of 12 residues. In DNA form, the CDR3 reads TGTGCCAGCAGCCAAGGAGGACAGCCCCAGCATTTT. This gives the protein CASSQGGQPQHF. The full variable domain, in which reference TRBV3-1 and TRBJ1-5 provide the parts outside the CDR3, is DTAVSQTPKYLVTQMGNDKSIKCEQNLGHDTMYWYKQDSKKFLKIMFSYNNKELIINETVPNRFSPKSPDKAHLNLHINSLELGDSAVYFCASSQGGQPQHFGDGTRLSIL.

This clonotype was observed a few times. The V gene is TRBV11-2, the J gene TRBJ2-3; maybe TRBD2 (5 bases). Trimming took off 1 base at V and 7 bases at J, with 9 bases between the two ends. Germline V CDR1 and CDR2: SGHAT, FQNNGV. The CDR3 has 13 amino acids. The CDR3 nucleotides read TGTGCCAGCAGCTTAGCAAGGGAGTATACGCAGTATTTT. Amino acid sequence: CASSLAREYTQYF.

This clonotype was counted a few times. This chain joins TRBV7-3 and TRBJ2-6, with 8 nucleotides matching TRBD1. Germline V gene data show CDR1 as SGHTA and CDR2 as FQGTGA. This CDR3 region has 14 residues. The V gene end was trimmed by 5 bases and the J gene end by 4 bases; junction bases not matched to a gene: 1. CDR3 sequence reads: CASSRTGGANVLTF. As DNA, the CDR3 is TGTGCCAGCAGCCGGACAGGGGGGGCCAACGTCCTGACTTTC. Full variable domain (outside the CDR3, taken from reference TRBV7-3 and TRBJ2-6): GAGVSQTPSNKVTEKGKYVELRCDPISGHTALYWYRQSLGQGPEFLIYFQGTGAADDSGLPNDRFFAVRPEGSVSTLKIQRTERGDSAVYLCASSRTGGANVLTFGAGSRLTVL.

The J gene is TRBJ2-7, the V gene TRBV12-3 or TRBV12-4; no clear D. The CDR3 has 13 amino acids. V lost 5 bases and J lost 3, with 11 bases in between. Written as DNA, the CDR3 is TGTGCCAGCAGTCATAAGTGGGTCTACGAGCAGTACTTC. The encoded protein is CASSHKWVYEQYF.

This clonotype was counted a few times. J is TRBJ1-4 and V is TRBV5-5; tentatively, D is TRBD1 (6 bases). V was shortened by 3 bases and J by 5 bases, with 14 bases between the two germline ends. The CDR3 is made up of 15 amino acids. CDR1 is SGHKS and CDR2 is YYEKEE in the germline V gene (reference sequence). CDR3 nucleotide sequence: TGTGCCAGCAGCTCCCGCGGGACATCGAATGAAAAACTGTTTTTT. This translates into CASSSRGTSNEKLFF.

The V and J genes are TRBV9 and TRBJ1-1, with 8 bases matching TRBD1. The trim removed 4 bases at V and 3 bases at J, leaving 8 bases unmatched. CDR3 length equals 15 residues. Germline CDR1 and CDR2: SGDLS and YYNGEE. CDR3 sequence: CASSTGQGRYTEAFF. The CDR3 bases are TGTGCCAGCAGCACAGGACAGGGACGTTACACTGAAGCTTTCTTT.

The chain is built from TRBV4-3 and TRBJ2-3; tentatively, D is TRBD2 (7 bases). Trimming left V 0 bases short and J 4 bases short, with 20 bases between. CDR3 length: 18 residues. CDR1 is LGHNA, CDR2 YSLEER, per germline. The CDR3 is CASSQERAGALYADTQYF. In DNA form, the CDR3 reads TGCGCCAGCAGCCAAGAAAGGGCGGGGGCCCTCTATGCAGATACGCAGTATTTT.

This clonotype was detected ten times or more. V usage is TRBV11-2 and J usage is TRBJ1-2; perhaps TRBD1 as D (6 bases). The CDR3 is 15 amino acids. The germline V and J ends were trimmed by 8 bases and 4 bases, with 20 bases remaining between them. Germline loops: CDR1 SGHAT, CDR2 FQNNGV. The DNA of the CDR3 is TGTGCCAGCGGGTCCCTACAGGGAGCTGGCTATGGCTACACCTTC. It translates to CASGSLQGAGYGYTF.

The table lists this clonotype with a few counts. V usage is TRBV7-2 and J usage is TRBJ2-1; 9 bases are shared with TRBD1. The CDR3 loop spans 16 amino acids. After removal of 2 bases from V and 3 bases from J, the junction contained 5 bases not matched to a gene. Germline values: CDR1 SGHTA, CDR2 FQGNSA. CDR3 sequence (DNA): TGTGCCAGCAGCTTATCCGGGACAGGGAGCTACAATGAGCAGTTCTTC. This encodes CASSLSGTGSYNEQFF.

This clonotype was seen only a few times. In DNA form, the CDR3 reads TGTGCCAGCAGCCGGAGGGGGACGAGTTCTGAAAAACTGTTTTTT. This translates into CASSRRGTSSEKLFF. This chain links TRBV3-1 with TRBJ1-4; D possibly corresponds to TRBD1 (6 bases). V was trimmed by 4 bases and J by 7 bases, leaving 16 bases between them. This CDR3 spans 15 amino acids. Germline-derived CDR1 and CDR2 are LGHDT and YNNKEL (reference sequence).

The rearrangement joins TRBV6-5 to TRBJ1-3, with D tentatively TRBD1 (5 bases). The V end was cut by 5 bases, the J end by 4 bases, with 9 bases between. The CDR3 is 13 amino acids. Germline V CDR1 and CDR2: MNHEY, SVGAGI. The CDR3 is CASSTPGGNTIYF. In DNA, the CDR3 is TGTGCCAGCAGTACCCCAGGGGGAAACACCATATATTTT.

J is TRBJ2-6 and V is TRBV6-6; 7 nucleotides align to TRBD1. The CDR3 sequence is 20 residues long. J gave up 0 bases and V 6 bases, and 17 bases lay outside the gene matches. Germline V gives CDR1 MNHNY, CDR2 SVGAGI (reference sequence). The CDR3 region has the DNA TGTGCCAGCAGGACGCCCCGGGACAGTCAAGCCTACTCTGGGGCCAACGTCCTGACTTTC. Encoded protein: CASRTPRDSQAYSGANVLTF.

The V and J genes are TRBV4-2 and TRBJ2-3; TRBD2 might be the D (6 bases). V was pared by 4 bases and J by 1 base, with 15 bases between. Germline V gives CDR1 LGHNA, CDR2 YNFKEQ. CDR3 length: 16 residues. CDR3 in DNA: TGTGCCAGCAGCCCCATCCTCGGGGGAGGCACAGATACGCAGTATTTT. Its protein is CASSPILGGGTDTQYF.

Many counts were recorded for this clonotype. The chain joins TRBV4-3 to TRBJ2-3; D not certain. V was shortened by 0 bases and J by 2 bases, with 6 bases between the two germline ends. The CDR3 consists of 14 residues. Germline V gives CDR1 LGHNA, CDR2 YSLEER. The CDR3 region is CASSQDKYTDTQYF. In nucleotides, the CDR3 is TGCGCCAGCAGCCAAGATAAATACACAGATACGCAGTATTTT.